The present T cell receptor (beta chain) was sequenced within a study of T cells after yellow fever vaccination. TCRdb redid the calling of the 5' RACE reads with MiXCR, one entry per CDR3 protein. The data contain about 360,000 distinct CDR3 sequences, 6% to 8% of them singletons. Notes on the study in general: Sorted repertoires could include abundant contaminating clonotypes from bulk cells. Re-detected after boosting: most primary clones, around 97% of CD4 and about 89% of CD8.

Note on this clonotype: Its antigen is not identified.

The sample here was PBMCs, taken 5 days after the yellow fever booster vaccination. The receptor was isolated from a man under 40 who received the YFV17D yellow fever vaccine.

CDR3 nucleotide sequence: TGTGCCACCAGCAGAGCCCCTGCAGGGGAGTACGAGCAGTACTTC. It is translated as CATSRAPAGEYEQYF. The genes are TRBV15 and TRBJ2-7; D possibly corresponds to TRBD1 (6 bases). Germline CDR1 is LNHNV and CDR2 is YYDKDF (reference sequence). Trimming took off 1 base at V and 4 bases at J, with 14 bases between the two ends. CDR3 length: 15 amino acids.